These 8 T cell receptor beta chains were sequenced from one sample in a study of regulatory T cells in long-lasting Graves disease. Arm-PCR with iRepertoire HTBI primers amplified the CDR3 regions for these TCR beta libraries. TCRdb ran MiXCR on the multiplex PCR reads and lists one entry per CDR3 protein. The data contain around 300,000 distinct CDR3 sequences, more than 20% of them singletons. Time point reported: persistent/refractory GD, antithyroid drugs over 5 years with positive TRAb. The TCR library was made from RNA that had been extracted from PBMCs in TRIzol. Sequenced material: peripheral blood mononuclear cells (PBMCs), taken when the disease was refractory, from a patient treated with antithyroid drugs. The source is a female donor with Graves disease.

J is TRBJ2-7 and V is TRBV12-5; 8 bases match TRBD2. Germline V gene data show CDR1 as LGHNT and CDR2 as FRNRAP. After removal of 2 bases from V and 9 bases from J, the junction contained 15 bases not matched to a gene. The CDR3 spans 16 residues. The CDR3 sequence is CASGLREGHSLLGQYF. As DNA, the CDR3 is TGTGCTAGTGGTTTGCGGGAGGGACATTCACTTCTCGGGCAGTACTTC.

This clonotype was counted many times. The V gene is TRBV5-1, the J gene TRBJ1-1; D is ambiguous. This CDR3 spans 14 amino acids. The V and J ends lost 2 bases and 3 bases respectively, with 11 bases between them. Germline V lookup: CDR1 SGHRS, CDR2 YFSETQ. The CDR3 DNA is TGCGCCAGCAGCTTCATCTCCGAGTACACTGAAGCTTTCTTT. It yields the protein CASSFISEYTEAFF.

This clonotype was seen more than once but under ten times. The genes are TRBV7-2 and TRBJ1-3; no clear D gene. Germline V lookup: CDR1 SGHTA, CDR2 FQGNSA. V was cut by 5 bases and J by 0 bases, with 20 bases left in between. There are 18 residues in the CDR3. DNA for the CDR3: TGTGCCAGCAGCCCTTCCGACCATCCGGGCGCCTCTGGAAACACCATATATTTT. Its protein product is CASSPSDHPGASGNTIYF.

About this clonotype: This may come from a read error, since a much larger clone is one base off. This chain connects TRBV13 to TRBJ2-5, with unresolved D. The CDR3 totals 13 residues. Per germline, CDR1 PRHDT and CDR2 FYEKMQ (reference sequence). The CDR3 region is CAGSFSRLETQYF. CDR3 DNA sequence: TGTGCCGGCAGCTTTAGTAGGTTAGAGACCCAGTACTTC.

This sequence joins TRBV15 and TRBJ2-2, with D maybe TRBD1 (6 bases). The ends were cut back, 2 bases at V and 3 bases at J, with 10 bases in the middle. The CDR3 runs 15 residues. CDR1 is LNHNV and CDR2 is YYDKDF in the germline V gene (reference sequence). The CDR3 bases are TGTGCCACCAGCAGATCAGGGGCGGACACCGGGGAGCTGTTTTTT. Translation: CATSRSGADTGELFF.

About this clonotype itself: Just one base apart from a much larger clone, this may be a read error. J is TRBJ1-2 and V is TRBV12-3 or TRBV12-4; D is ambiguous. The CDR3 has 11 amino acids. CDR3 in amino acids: CASSLGSRYAF. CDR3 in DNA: TGTGCCAGCAGTTTAGGTAGTCGCTACGCCTTC.

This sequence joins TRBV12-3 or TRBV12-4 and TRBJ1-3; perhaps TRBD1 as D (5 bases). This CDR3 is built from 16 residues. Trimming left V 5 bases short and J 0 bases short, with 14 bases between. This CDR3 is CASSPGAWGSGNTIYF. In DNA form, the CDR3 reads TGTGCCAGCAGTCCCGGGGCTTGGGGCTCTGGAAACACCATATATTTT.

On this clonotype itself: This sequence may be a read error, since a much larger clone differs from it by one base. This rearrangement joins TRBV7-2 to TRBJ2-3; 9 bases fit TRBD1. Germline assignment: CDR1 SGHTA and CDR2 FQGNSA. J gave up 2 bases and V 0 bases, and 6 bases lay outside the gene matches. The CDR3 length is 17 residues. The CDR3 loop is CASSLALGQGTTDTQYF. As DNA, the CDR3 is TGTGCCAGCAGCTTAGCGTTGGGACAGGGAACCACAGATACGCAGTATTTT.